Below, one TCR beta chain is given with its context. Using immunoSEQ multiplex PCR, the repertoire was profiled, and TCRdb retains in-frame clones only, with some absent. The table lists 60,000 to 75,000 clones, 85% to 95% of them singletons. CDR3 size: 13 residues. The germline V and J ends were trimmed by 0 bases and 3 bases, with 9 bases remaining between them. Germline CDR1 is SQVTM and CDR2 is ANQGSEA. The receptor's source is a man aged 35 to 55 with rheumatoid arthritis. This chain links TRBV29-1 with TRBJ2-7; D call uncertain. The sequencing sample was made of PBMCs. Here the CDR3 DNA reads TGCAGCGTTGAAGATTACAAGGACTACGAGCAGTACTTC. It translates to CSVEDYKDYEQYF.